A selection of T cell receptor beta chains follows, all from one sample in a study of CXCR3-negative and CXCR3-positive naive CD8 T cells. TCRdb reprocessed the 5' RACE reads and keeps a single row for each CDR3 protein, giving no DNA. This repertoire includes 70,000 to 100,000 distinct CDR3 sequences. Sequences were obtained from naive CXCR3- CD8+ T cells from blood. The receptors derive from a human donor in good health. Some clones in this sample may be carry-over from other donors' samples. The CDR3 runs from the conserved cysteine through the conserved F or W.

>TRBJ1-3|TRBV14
CASSLTGYSSGNAIYF
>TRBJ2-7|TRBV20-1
CSARTSGSHEQYF
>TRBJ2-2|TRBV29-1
CSASGAGGYTGELFF
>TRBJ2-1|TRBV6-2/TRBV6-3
CASSYSGSGSPLLNDEQFF
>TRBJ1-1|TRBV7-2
CASSFPPGQGLGTEAFF
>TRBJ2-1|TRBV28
CASSRTSGSNEQFF
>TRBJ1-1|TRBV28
CASSPPQAEAFF
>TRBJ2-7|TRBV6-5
CANSRDRVDEQYF
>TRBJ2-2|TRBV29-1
CSGGTTGELFF
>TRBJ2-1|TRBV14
CASSFGLASEQFF
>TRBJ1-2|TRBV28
CASSLNVGGNPYGYTF
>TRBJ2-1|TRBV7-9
CASSFRQLGRHEQFF
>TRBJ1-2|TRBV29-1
CSGERGQGDGYTF
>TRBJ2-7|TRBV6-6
CASSYDPWGKQYF
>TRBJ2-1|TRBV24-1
CATSGGQENNEQFF